This TCR beta chain was retrieved from a study of blood T cells in healthy people across ages. Study results and limitations: The unknown donor CMV status may have confounded expanded clonotype changes. Across the age range, TCR beta diversity per million T cells fell in a roughly linear way.

This clonotype was seen once. The antigen is unknown. V gave up 1 base and J gave up 0 bases, with 11 bases separating them. This CDR3 region has 17 residues. The germline gives CDR1 SGHKS, CDR2 YYEKEE (reference sequence). Donors were healthy Caucasian individuals from Russia aged roughly 6 to 95. Each sample had at least 6 million PBMCs isolated. A second about 6 to 12 cycle PCR used barcoded and J-beta primers. TCRdb reprocessed the 5' RACE reads via MiXCR and lists one record per CDR3 protein. The top ten hold roughly 7.7% of the sample, which has about 1,600,000 distinct CDR3 sequences, around 42% seen once.

The genes are TRBV5-5 and TRBJ2-6, with unresolved D. Material for sequencing was blood. This receptor was identified in a woman aged 18-35 years in good health. CDR3 protein: CASSLFTASSGANVLTF. CDR3 in DNA: TGTGCCAGCAGCTTGTTCACGGCTAGCTCTGGGGCCAACGTCCTGACTTTC.